This T cell receptor (beta chain) is drawn from a study of cytomegalovirus exposure and HLA in healthy donors (dated by TCRdb to about 2017). Regarding the research as a whole: In an earlier analysis of 587 of the donors, roughly 300 Gb of sequence data and 120 million or so unique TCR beta sequences from some 170 million T cells were reported. Among the roughly 400 genotyped donors, around 81% belonged to the genetic ancestry cluster associated with self-reported Caucasian donors. Donor age, sex, ethnicity and CMV serostatus were compiled alongside the repertoire data. The study profiled the T cell repertoires of under 700 subjects by immunosequencing and related them to cytomegalovirus serostatus. In addition to the first cohort of around 670 subjects, a separate validation cohort of about 120 different subjects was used. The number of typed donors differed by locus: about 620-640 for A, B, C, DRB1 and DQB1; roughly 510 for DQA1; roughly 600 for DPA1; and about 450 for DPB1. In an earlier analysis of roughly 600 of the donors, high-throughput TCR beta sequencing was used to judge whether each TCR beta V gene segment behaved as functional or pseudogenic. A later analysis re-examined previously published TCR beta repertoires from 610 or so donors and added high-resolution HLA genotyping to investigate patterns of TCR occurrence. Both class I and class II loci were covered by HLA typing, at four-digit resolution. A handful of DR-DQ haplotypes were handled as single units for association and clustering because linkage in the cohort was strong. Rather than using new phenotypic data, the later analysis identified candidate immune exposures from TCR beta sequences and from how often those sequences occurred across donors. Every discovery cohort repertoire had been produced on one sequencing platform. The study was designed to test whether signatures of past pathogen exposure could be identified by cataloging public T cell receptors. Roughly 300 gigabases of sequencing data and tens of millions of unique TCR sequences made up an early release that covered over 550 HLA-typed donors. A later genetic analysis used genome-wide SNP genotypes for about 65% of the 666 donors, treating that subset as a discovery cohort. On average, roughly 200,000 unique TCR beta nucleotide sequences were sequenced per donor among about 400 genotyped donors of the cohort, with roughly 18% of those sequences being non-productive. To predict cytomegalovirus infection status, the study brought together high-throughput TCR immunosequencing, statistical association of individual TCRs with disease status, and machine learning. What the authors observed across the whole study: A group of highly shared sequence variants was considered likely to be a technical artifact of the sequencing pipeline. In a later analysis, TCR association rates were found to vary across HLA loci, with the most associated TCRs seen for DRB1 alleles and the fewest for HLA-C alleles. A later genetic analysis reported fewer N-insertions in productive TCRs among donors in an Asian-associated ancestry cluster than the roughly 620-donor mean. Because counts were too low, under 20 rarely observed V segments, including chromosome 9 orphons, were left out of the earlier analysis of a few hundred of the donors. A later analysis found that HLA-associated TCR beta chains were more clonally expanded and had lower generation probabilities than equally common non-associated chains. Because HLA typing was missing for some donors at each locus, association tests included only the typed subset. When HLA alleles, especially DR and DQ, strongly co-occurred, attributing TCR associations to individual alleles was difficult. In a later analysis, most CMV-associated TCR beta chains were found to appear HLA-restricted, with HLA associations seemingly driven largely by CMV exposure. This cohort had only TCR beta chains sequenced, and the lack of alpha or paired-chain data limited which features could be detected. The presence/absence analyses assumed that sequencing depth was roughly uniform across donors, and that assumption may not be true. A few of the identified cytomegalovirus-associated TCR beta chains were confirmed in vitro to be specific for cytomegalovirus antigens. In the study, around 150 TCR beta chains were listed as associated with cytomegalovirus. Cytomegalovirus status was reported to be diagnosed by the classifier with high specificity and sensitivity in both the original and validation cohorts. It was suggested by the authors that the approach could potentially be generalized to other disease states and immunological phenotypes. Most TCR sequences were observed very rarely across donors, whereas some public TCRs were present in many individuals. A further reported finding was that TCR beta sequences accurately predicted the HLA-A and HLA-B alleles for most subjects in the first cohort. Linkage disequilibrium might explain the correlated functional status among segregating V segments, but an unknown experimental factor could not be excluded. Specific HLA alleles were associated with more than 15,000 TCR beta sequences at a false discovery rate of 0.05 in a later analysis. Several of the top co-occurrence clusters appeared to be linked to parvovirus B19, influenza, CMV and Epstein-Barr virus, according to a later analysis. In an earlier analysis of approximately 590 of the donors, most TCR beta V segments appeared in productive rearrangements about 90% or about 30% of the time, broadly matching IMGT annotations. CMV serostatus was the only immune exposure information available for the cohort. Some IMGT-functional V segments, including TRBV6-2 and TRBV6-3, could not be distinguished by the 87-base-pair reads and were therefore excluded. An association between a missense DCLRE1C variant and V-gene and J-gene trimming of TCR beta chains was found in a later genetic analysis and replicated in an independent cohort.

From its cysteine to its phenylalanine, the CDR3 spans 15 amino acids. The DNA shown is the 45-base CDR3, in frame from base 1. Trimming takes 6 bases from V and 10 bases from J, and the germline ends sit 19 bases apart. The CDR1 and CDR2 encoded by the germline V gene are KGHSH and LQKENI. The cohort consisted of approximately 670 healthy bone marrow donors. At the time of sampling, all cohort members were nominally healthy, though unrecorded immune exposures were likely present. The donor was CMV seronegative and belonged to the group of 350 or so seronegative cohort members. A peripheral blood sample was provided by each donor, and peripheral blood mononuclear cells were used for TCR beta sequencing. Genomic DNA was extracted from the blood cell samples with the Qiagen DNeasy Blood Extraction Kit. Receptor amplification or capture employed the immunoSEQ multiplex PCR assay. The multiplex PCR relied on a mix of 60 forward primers for TCR Vbeta segments and 13 reverse primers for TCR Jbeta segments. Amplification of the CDR3 region of rearranged TCR beta genes was performed with a multiplex PCR assay on genomic DNA. The amplified TCR beta libraries were sequenced on the Illumina HiSeq System as 87-base-pair reads. Per the source publication's procedure: A later analysis tallied tens of millions of unique TCR beta chains across the 610 or so repertoires, and about 10 million of those chains were shared by two or more donors. To remove PCR and sequencing errors, raw reads were error-corrected and collapsed into unique sequences using a nearest-neighbor algorithm that merged closely related sequences. V, D and J gene segments were assigned by aligning CDR3 sequences to IMGT reference sequences. For a sequence to be retained, a match of at least six nucleotides was required to both a V gene segment and a J gene segment. A rearrangement counted as productive if the CDR3 had no stop codons and remained in frame with V and J, and every other rearrangement counted as non-productive. Following IMGT convention, CDR3 was defined as the stretch from the second conserved V-encoded cysteine to the conserved J-encoded phenylalanine. In an earlier analysis of more than 550 of the donors, sequences lacking an unambiguous match to a single V gene segment were excluded. In an earlier analysis of 587 of the donors, V segments were called functional above 56.7% productive rearrangements and were called segregating when the between-donor standard deviation exceeded 5%. To diagnose cytomegalovirus status from the catalog of TCR beta chain sequences, a statistical classification framework was built. In a later analysis, TCR nucleotide sequences were compared against IMGT/GENE-DB human TR gene sequences so that V and J genes could be assigned. Using the TCRdist pipeline, a later analysis assigned CDR3 sequences along with most-parsimonious VDJ recombination scenarios. In a later analysis, each TCR beta chain was defined by its CDR3 amino acid sequence together with its V-gene family, and reads lacking a unique V-gene family were excluded. As a way to deal with suspected cross-contamination and a sequencing artifact, a later analysis dropped approximately 590 nucleotide sequences that were highly shared and had low generation probability. For each public chain, a later analysis derived a clonal expansion index from normalized ranks of inferred template counts within each repertoire. A later analysis computed generation probabilities with a VDJ recombination model fitted to out-of-frame rearrangements, and checked the results against IGoR. Hypergeometric tests were used in a later analysis to score TCR-TCR, TCR-HLA and TCR-CMV co-occurrence, with a repertoire-size bias correction applied to the TCR pairs. In a later analysis, false discovery rates were estimated by permuting HLA or CMV assignments 20 times. In a later analysis, co-occurring TCRs were grouped using DBSCAN, with TCRdist sequence similarity added in when clustering inside HLA-allele-positive subsets. For co-occurrence clustering, repertoires with fewer than 30,000 or more than 120,000 public chains were excluded, along with a handful of repertoires with anomalous nucleotide sharing. Imported from immuneACCESS, the table was reduced by TCRdb to in-frame sequences with V and J called. These copies leave out some clones; in studies compared against another copy, an unresolved V gene accounts for under half, and the cause of the remainder is not known. V and J calls and clone size follow that table, whereas D and trimming were derived from the DNA. Recorded for this sample are around 150,000 clones; around 84% of them occurred a single time. The top ten clonotypes cover 1.9% of the sample.

As regards this clone: Which antigen it targets is not known. No base-level quality is on record; no much larger clone is a single base apart.

Sequencing input: PBMCs. This receptor chain uses TRBV18 and TRBJ1-6; a confident D gene designation cannot be given. This TCR was sampled from a young man in good health and CMV-seronegative. The sequence in DNA is TGTGCCAGCTCCCCCCGGGAGGGTTTCGACTCACCCCTCCACTTT. Its translation reads: CASSPREGFDSPLHF.